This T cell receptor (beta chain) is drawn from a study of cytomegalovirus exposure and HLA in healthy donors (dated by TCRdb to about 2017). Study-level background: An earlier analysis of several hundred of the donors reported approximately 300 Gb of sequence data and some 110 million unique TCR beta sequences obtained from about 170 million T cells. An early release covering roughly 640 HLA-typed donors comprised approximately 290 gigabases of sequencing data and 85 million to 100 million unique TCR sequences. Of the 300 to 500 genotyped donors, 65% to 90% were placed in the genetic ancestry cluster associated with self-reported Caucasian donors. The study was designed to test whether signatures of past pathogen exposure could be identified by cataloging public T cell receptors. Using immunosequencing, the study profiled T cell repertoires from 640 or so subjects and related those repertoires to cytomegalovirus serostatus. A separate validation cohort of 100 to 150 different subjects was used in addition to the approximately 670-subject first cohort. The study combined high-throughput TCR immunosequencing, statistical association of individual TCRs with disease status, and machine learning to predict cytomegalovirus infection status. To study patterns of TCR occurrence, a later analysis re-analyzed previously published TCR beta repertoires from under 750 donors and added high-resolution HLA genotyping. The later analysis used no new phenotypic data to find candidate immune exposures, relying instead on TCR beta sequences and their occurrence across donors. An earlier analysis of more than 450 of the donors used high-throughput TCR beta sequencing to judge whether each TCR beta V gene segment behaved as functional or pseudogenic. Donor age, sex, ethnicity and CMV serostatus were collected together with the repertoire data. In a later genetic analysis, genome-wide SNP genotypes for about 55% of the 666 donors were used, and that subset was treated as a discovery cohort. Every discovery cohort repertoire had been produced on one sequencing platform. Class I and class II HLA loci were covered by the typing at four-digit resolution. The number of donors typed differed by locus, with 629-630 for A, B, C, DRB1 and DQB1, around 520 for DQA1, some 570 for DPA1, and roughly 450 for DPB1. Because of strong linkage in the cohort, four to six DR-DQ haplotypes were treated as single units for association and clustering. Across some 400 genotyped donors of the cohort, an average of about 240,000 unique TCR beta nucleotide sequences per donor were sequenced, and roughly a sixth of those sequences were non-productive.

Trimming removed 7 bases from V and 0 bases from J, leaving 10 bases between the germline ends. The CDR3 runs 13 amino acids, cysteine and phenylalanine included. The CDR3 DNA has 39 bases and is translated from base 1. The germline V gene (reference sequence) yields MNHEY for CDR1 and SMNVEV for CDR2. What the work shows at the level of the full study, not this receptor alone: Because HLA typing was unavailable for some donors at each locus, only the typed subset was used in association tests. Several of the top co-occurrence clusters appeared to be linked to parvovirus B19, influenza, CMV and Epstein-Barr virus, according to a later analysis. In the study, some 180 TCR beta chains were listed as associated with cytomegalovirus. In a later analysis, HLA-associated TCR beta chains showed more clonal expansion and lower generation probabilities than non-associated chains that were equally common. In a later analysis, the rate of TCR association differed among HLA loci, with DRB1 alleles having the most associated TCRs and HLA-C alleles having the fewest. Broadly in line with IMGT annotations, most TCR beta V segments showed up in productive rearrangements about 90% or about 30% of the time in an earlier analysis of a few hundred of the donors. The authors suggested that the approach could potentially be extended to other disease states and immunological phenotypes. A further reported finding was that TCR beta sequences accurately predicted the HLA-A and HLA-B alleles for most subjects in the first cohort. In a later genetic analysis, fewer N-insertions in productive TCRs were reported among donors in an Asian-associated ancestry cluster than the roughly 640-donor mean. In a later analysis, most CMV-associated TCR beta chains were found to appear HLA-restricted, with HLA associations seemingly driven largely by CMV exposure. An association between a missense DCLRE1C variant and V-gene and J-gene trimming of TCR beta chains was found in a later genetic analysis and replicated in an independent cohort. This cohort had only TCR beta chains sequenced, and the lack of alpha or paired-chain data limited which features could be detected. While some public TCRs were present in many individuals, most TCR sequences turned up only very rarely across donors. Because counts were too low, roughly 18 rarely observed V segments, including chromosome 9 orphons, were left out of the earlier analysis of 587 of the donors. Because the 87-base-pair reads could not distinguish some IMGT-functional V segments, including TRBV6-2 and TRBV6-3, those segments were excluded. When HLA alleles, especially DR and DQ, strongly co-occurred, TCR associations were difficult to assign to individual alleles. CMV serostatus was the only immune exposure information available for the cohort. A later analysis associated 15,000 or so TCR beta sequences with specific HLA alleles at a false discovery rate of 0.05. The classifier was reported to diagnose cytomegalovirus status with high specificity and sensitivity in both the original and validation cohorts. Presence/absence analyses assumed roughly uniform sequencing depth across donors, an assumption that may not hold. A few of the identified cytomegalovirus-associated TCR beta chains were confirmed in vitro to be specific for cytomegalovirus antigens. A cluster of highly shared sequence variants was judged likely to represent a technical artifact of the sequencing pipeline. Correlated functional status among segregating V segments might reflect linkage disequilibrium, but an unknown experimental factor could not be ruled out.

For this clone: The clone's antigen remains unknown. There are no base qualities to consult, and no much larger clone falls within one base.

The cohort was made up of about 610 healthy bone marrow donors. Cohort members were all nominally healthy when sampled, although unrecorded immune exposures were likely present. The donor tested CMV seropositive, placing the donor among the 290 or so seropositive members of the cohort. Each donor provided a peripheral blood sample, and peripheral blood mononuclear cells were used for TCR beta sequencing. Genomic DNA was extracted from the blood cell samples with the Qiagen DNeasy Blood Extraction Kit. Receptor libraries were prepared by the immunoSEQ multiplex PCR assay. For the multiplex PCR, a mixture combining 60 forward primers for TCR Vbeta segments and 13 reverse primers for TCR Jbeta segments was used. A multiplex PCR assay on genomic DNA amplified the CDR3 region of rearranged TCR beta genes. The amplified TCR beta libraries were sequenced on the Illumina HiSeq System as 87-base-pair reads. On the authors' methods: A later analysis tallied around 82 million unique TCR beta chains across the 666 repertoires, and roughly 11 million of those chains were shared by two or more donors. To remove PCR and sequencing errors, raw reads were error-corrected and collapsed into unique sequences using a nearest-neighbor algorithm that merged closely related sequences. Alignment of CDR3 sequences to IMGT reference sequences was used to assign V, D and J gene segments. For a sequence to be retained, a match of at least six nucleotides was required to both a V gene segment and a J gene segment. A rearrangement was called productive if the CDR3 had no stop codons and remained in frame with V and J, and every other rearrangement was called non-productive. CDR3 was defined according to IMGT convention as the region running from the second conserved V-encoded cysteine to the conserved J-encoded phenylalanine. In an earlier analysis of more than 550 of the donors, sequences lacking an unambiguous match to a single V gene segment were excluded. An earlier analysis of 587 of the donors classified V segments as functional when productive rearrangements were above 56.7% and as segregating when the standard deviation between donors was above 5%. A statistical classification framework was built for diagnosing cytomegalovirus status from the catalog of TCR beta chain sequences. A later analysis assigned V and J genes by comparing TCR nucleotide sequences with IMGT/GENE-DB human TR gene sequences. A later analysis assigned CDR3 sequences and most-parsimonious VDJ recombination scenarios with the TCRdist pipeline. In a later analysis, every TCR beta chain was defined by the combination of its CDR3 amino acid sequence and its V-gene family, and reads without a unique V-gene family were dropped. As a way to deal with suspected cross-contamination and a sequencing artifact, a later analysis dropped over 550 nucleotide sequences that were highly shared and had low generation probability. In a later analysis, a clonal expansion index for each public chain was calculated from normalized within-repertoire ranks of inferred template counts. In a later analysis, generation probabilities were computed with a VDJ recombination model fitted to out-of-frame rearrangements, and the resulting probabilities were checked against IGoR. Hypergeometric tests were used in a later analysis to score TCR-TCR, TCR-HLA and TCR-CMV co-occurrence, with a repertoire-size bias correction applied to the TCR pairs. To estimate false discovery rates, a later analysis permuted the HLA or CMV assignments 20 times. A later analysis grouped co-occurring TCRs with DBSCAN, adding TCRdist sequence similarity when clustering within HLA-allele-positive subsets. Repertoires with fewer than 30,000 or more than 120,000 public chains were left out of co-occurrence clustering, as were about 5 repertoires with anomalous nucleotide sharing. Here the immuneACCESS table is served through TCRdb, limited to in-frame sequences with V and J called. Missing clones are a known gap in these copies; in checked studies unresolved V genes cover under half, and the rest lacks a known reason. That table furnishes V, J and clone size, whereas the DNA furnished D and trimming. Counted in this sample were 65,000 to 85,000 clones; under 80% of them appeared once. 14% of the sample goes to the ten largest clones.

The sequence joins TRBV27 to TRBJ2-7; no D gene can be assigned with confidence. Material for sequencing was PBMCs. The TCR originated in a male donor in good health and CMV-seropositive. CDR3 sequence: CASTSSDSYEQYF. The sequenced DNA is TGTGCCAGCACCTCCAGCGACTCCTACGAGCAGTACTTC.